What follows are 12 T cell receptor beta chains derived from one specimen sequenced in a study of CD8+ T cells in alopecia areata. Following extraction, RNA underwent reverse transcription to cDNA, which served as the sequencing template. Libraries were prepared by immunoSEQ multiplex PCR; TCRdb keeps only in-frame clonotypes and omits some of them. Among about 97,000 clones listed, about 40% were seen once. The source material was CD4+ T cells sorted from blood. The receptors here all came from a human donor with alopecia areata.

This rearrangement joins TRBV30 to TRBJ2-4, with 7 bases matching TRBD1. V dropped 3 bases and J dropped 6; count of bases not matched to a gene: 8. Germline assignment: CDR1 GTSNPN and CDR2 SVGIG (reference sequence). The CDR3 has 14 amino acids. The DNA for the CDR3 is TGTGCCTGGAGCATAGGGACAGCCCCAAACATTCAGTACTTC. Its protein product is CAWSIGTAPNIQYF.

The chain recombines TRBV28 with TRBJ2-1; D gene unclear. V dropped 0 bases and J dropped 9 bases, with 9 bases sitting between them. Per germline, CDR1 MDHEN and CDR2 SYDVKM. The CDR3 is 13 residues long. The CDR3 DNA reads TGTGCCAGCAGTTTATGGGAACGCGGTGAGCAGTTCTTC. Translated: CASSLWERGEQFF.

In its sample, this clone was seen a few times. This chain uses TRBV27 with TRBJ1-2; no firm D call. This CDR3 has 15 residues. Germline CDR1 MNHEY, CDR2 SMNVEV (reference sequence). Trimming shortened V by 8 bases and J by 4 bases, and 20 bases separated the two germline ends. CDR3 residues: CASRGQTGPLYGYTF. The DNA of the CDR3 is TGTGCCAGCCGCGGTCAAACCGGGCCCCTCTATGGCTACACCTTC.

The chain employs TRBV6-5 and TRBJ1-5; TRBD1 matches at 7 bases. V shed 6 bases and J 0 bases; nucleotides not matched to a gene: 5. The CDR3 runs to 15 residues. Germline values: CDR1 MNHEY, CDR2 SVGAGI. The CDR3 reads CASRIQGNSNQPQHF. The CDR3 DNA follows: TGTGCCAGCAGAATACAGGGGAATAGCAATCAGCCCCAGCATTTT.

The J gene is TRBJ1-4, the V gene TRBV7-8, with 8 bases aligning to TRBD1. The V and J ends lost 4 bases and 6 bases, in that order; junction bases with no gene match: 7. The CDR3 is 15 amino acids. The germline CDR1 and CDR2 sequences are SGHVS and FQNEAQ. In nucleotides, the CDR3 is TGTGCCAGCAGCTCTCGGACAGGGCTTGATGAAAAACTGTTTTTT. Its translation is CASSSRTGLDEKLFF. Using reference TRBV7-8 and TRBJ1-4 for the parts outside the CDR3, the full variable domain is GAGVSQSPRYKVAKRGQDVALRCDPISGHVSLFWYQQALGQGPEFLTYFQNEAQLDKSGLPSDRFFAERPEGSVSTLKIQRTQQEDSAVYLCASSSRTGLDEKLFFGSGTQLSVL.

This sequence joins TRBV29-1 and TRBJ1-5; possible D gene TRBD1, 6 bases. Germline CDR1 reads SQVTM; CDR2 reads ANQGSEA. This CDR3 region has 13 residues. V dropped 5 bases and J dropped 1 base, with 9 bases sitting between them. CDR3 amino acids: CSVQRGSNQPQHF. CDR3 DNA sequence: TGCAGCGTTCAGAGGGGGAGCAATCAGCCCCAGCATTTT. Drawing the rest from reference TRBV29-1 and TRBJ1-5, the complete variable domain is SAVISQKPSRDICQRGTSLTIQCQVDSQVTMMFWYRQQPGQSLTLIATANQGSEATYESGFVIDKFPISRPNLTFSTLTVSNMSPEDSSIYLCSVQRGSNQPQHFGDGTRLSIL.

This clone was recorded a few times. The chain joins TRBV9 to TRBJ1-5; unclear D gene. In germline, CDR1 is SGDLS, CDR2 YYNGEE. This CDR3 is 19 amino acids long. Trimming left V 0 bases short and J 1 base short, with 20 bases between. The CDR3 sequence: CASSVASAPICRSNQPQHF. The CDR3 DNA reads TGTGCCAGCAGCGTAGCGTCAGCACCAATCTGCCGCAGCAATCAGCCCCAGCATTTT.

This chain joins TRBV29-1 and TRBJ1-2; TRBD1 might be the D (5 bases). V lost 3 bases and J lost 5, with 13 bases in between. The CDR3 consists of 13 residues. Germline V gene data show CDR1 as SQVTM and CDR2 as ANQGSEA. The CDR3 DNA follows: TGCAGCGTTGACCCGACAGATTCTTATGGCTACACCTTC. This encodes CSVDPTDSYGYTF.

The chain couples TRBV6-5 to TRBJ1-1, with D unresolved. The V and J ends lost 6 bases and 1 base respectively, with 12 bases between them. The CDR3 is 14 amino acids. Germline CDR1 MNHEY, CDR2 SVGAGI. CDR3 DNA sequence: TGTGCCAGCAGCCTTATATCGGGGAACACTGAAGCTTTCTTT. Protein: CASSLISGNTEAFF.

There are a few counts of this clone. CDR3 in DNA: TGTGCCAGTAGTCTAGCGACCAGAGGAGCGGAGACCCAGTACTTC. Its translation is CASSLATRGAETQYF. The chain links TRBV19 to TRBJ2-5; perhaps TRBD2 as D (6 bases). V lost 5 bases and J 5 bases, leaving 18 bases between the germline ends. Looked up from germline, CDR1 is LNHDA and CDR2 is SQIVND (reference sequence). This CDR3 is built from 15 residues.

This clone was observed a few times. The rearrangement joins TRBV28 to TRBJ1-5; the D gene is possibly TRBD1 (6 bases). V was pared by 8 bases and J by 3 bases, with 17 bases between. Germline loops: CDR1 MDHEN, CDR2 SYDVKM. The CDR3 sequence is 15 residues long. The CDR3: CASGTQRDINQPQHF. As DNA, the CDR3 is TGTGCCAGCGGGACCCAGCGGGACATCAATCAGCCCCAGCATTTT.

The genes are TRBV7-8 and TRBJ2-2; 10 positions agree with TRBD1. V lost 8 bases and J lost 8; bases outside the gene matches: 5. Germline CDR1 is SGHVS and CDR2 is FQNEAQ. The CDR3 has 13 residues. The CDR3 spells CASSGTGVGELFF. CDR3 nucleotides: TGTGCCAGCTCCGGGACAGGGGTTGGGGAGCTGTTTTTT.